These 10 T cell receptor beta chains were all obtained from the same sample, sequenced in a study of cytomegalovirus exposure and HLA in healthy donors (dated by TCRdb to about 2017). The library was made by the immunoSEQ multiplex PCR assay. The source is immuneACCESS, and TCRdb retained only in-frame sequences with V and J called. Part of the clones is not carried over; for the studies checked, unresolved V genes explain less than half of this, and the remainder is unexplained. This sample is represented by around 200,000 clones; roughly four fifths of them were singletons. Approximately 3% of the sample is held by the ten biggest clonotypes. Source material: PBMCs. The source of these receptors is a woman aged 18 to 35 in good health and CMV-seropositive.

The chain recombines TRBV19 with TRBJ1-1; 8 positions agree with TRBD1. Germline values: CDR1 LNHDA, CDR2 SQIVND (reference sequence). Trimming at V came to 7 bases and at J to 0 bases, leaving 7 bases not matched to a gene. The CDR3 is made up of 15 amino acids. CDR3 in DNA: TGTGCCAGTAAGCCCAGGACAGGGATGAACACTGAAGCTTTCTTT. Its protein is CASKPRTGMNTEAFF.

This clone was seen only once. The V call is TRBV2, the J call TRBJ2-1; possibly TRBD1 for D (5 bases). This CDR3 has 12 amino acids. Germline CDR1 reads SNHLY; CDR2 reads FYNNEI. Trimming removed 3 bases from V and 10 bases from J, with 10 bases in between. The CDR3 DNA reads as TGTGCCAGCAGTGAGTCCAGGGCGGAGCAGTTCTTC. This sequence encodes CASSESRAEQFF.

V usage is TRBV25-1 and J usage is TRBJ2-7; 8 nucleotides align to TRBD1. The J segment lost 7 bases and the V segment lost 3 bases, leaving 17 bases of the junction unmatched. The CDR3 runs to 17 residues. The germline V gene encodes CDR1 MGHDK and CDR2 SYGVNS. CDR3 nucleotides: TGTGCCAGCAGTGACGGGACAGGCAGCCCTACAGGTGGAGAGCAGTACTTC. Protein sequence: CASSDGTGSPTGGEQYF.

The chain joins TRBV11-2 to TRBJ1-6; D may be TRBD1 (5 bases). The CDR3 is 16 residues long. Germline CDR1 is SGHAT and CDR2 is FQNNGV. V was shortened by 5 bases and J by 7 bases, with 18 bases between the two germline ends. Written as DNA, the CDR3 is TGTGCCAGCAGCCAGCCGGGGGACGGACGGAATTCACCCCTCCACTTT. This translates into CASSQPGDGRNSPLHF. The entire variable domain, with the rest obtained from reference TRBV11-2 and TRBJ1-6, is as follows: EAGVAQSPRYKIIEKRQSVAFWCNPISGHATLYWYQQILGQGPKLLIQFQNNGVVDDSQLPKDRFSAERLKGVDSTLKIQPAKLEDSAVYLCASSQPGDGRNSPLHFGNGTRLTVT.

V and J are TRBV7-2 and TRBJ1-5; D is uncertain. The CDR3 has 13 residues. Germline values: CDR1 SGHTA, CDR2 FQGNSA. V dropped 4 bases and J dropped 0 bases, with 4 bases sitting between them. CDR3 coding DNA: TGTGCCAGCAGCTCCGGTAGCAATCAGCCCCAGCATTTT. Translating gives CASSSGSNQPQHF. The full variable domain, its missing parts supplied by reference TRBV7-2 and TRBJ1-5, is GAGVSQSPSNKVTEKGKDVELRCDPISGHTALYWYRQSLGQGLEFLIYFQGNSAPDKSGLPSDRFSAERTGGSVSTLTIQRTQQEDSAVYLCASSSGSNQPQHFGDGTRLSIL.

This clone was seen more than once but under ten times. The chain joins TRBV20-1 to TRBJ1-1; D gene uncertain. Per germline, CDR1 DFQATT and CDR2 SNEGSKA (reference sequence). The V end lost 6 bases, the J end lost 2 bases, and 7 bases lay between the germline ends. The CDR3 totals 11 residues. The CDR3 DNA reads as TGCAGTGCCCCCAGTAACACTGAAGCTTTCTTT. It encodes CSAPSNTEAFF.

In this sample, this clone turned up once. Here the CDR3 DNA reads TGTGCCAGCAGTTCTCAGGGAAGTTTCACTGAAGCTTTCTTT. Protein sequence: CASSSQGSFTEAFF. The rearrangement uses TRBV27 and TRBJ1-1; weak D call: TRBD1 (5 bases). The V end was cut by 4 bases, the J end by 4 bases, with 13 bases between. Germline V gives CDR1 MNHEY, CDR2 SMNVEV (reference sequence). The CDR3 covers 14 residues.

The chain uses TRBV9 and TRBJ2-3; D unresolved. Germline V gene sequence: CDR1 SGDLS, CDR2 YYNGEE. V was clipped by 4 bases and J by 6 bases, with 9 bases between them. This CDR3 is built from 12 residues. The CDR3 region has the DNA TGTGCCAGCAGCTTTAACGGGGATACGCAGTATTTT. It encodes CASSFNGDTQYF.

This clone was recorded only once. The chain combines TRBV4-1 with TRBJ2-3; 9 bases line up with TRBD2. Trimming took 3 bases from V and 5 from J; bases not matched to a gene: 6. The CDR3 has 15 residues. CDR1 is MGHRA, CDR2 YSYEKL, per germline. In nucleotides, the CDR3 is TGCGCCAGCAGCCAGGTCGGACTAGCGATAGATACGCAGTATTTT. This codes for CASSQVGLAIDTQYF.

The chain carries TRBV2 and TRBJ1-1; D gene unclear. The CDR3 extends over 11 amino acids. Germline V gives CDR1 SNHLY, CDR2 FYNNEI. The V gene lost 7 bases and the J gene lost 4 bases, with 7 bases spanning the gap. Here the CDR3 reads CASIWSTEAFF. The DNA of the CDR3 is TGTGCCAGCATTTGGAGCACTGAAGCTTTCTTT.